This TCR beta chain is drawn from a study of T cells in Graves' hyperthyroidism and ophthalmopathy. This clonotype has only a few counts. The CDR3 runs 16 residues. V lost 2 bases, J lost 1 base, and 4 bases stayed unmatched. CDR1 is MNHNY, CDR2 SVGAGI, per germline (reference sequence). RNA transcripts were the template for amplifying TCR beta CDR3 regions. During a first-round RT-PCR of the TCR CDR3, the HTBI primer set was used. TCRdb recomputed calls from the multiplex PCR reads with MiXCR, one row per CDR3 protein. Of fewer than 700,000 distinct CDR3 sequences listed, roughly a sixth are singletons.

The J gene is TRBJ2-2, the V gene TRBV6-6; 7 nucleotides align to TRBD2. This TCR came from a woman aged 18-29 years with Graves' ophthalmopathy. Sequencing used blood. CDR3 DNA: TGTGCCAGCAGTTACCCCCCTAGCGGGAACACCGGGGAGCTGTTTTTT. It codes for CASSYPPSGNTGELFF.